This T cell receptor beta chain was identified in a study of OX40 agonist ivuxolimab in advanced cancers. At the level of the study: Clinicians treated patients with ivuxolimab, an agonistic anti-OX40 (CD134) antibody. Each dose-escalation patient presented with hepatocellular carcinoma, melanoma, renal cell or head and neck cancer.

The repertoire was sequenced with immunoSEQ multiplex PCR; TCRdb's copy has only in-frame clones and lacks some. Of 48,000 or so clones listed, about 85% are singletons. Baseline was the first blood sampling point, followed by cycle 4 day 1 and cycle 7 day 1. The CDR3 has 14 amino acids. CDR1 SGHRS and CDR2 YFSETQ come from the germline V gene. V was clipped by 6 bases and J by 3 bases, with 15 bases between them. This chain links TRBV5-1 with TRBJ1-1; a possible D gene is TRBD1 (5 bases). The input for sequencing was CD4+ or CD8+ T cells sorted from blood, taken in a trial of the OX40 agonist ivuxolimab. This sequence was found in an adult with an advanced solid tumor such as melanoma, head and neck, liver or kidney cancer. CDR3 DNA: TGCGCCAGCATGACCCCGGGCAGGGACACTGAAGCTTTCTTT. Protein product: CASMTPGRDTEAFF.